A single sample is the source of the 10 T cell receptor beta chains below, sequenced in a study of identifying expanded T cells in peripheral blood. The assay was immunoSEQ multiplex PCR, and TCRdb's table has in-frame clones only and misses some. The data contain about 76,000 clones, roughly 86% of them seen just once; the ten biggest clones take up approximately 20%. Sequenced input: blood. The origin of the receptors is a person aged 18 to 75 in good health.

The J gene is TRBJ2-7, the V gene TRBV28; D ambiguous. The germline V gene encodes CDR1 MDHEN and CDR2 SYDVKM. This CDR3 has 14 amino acids. Trimming removed 5 bases from V and 3 bases from J, with 14 bases in between. The chain's CDR3 is CASSPGKELYEQYF. CDR3 nucleotides: TGTGCCAGCAGTCCTGGAAAGGAACTCTACGAGCAGTACTTC.

The chain combines TRBV10-2 with TRBJ1-3; D call uncertain. The germline gives CDR1 WSHSY, CDR2 SAAADI. This CDR3 has 12 amino acids. The V gene lost 6 bases and the J gene lost 3 bases, with 6 bases spanning the gap. The CDR3 DNA follows: TGCGCCAGCAGGGGTGTTGGAAACACCATATATTTT. Its protein product is CASRGVGNTIYF.

J is TRBJ2-3 and V is TRBV28; D is unclear. The CDR3 has 14 residues. Looked up from germline, CDR1 is MDHEN and CDR2 is SYDVKM. Trimming took 5 bases from V and 3 from J, leaving 12 bases between them. The CDR3 spells CASSPFASTDTQYF. CDR3 bases: TGTGCCAGCAGTCCCTTCGCGAGTACAGATACGCAGTATTTT.

V usage is TRBV7-2 and J usage is TRBJ2-3, with TRBD2 matching 7 bases. In germline, CDR1 is SGHTA, CDR2 FQGNSA. The V segment lost 2 bases and the J segment 2 bases; nucleotides outside the gene matches: 7. The CDR3 totals 16 residues. The DNA for the CDR3 is TGTGCCAGCAGCTTATTTGCGGGAGAGGCCACAGATACGCAGTATTTT. Amino acid sequence: CASSLFAGEATDTQYF.

Only one count was recorded for this clone. The chain links TRBV9 to TRBJ1-3, with 9 bases fitting TRBD1. This CDR3 contains 15 residues. The V and J ends lost 3 bases and 0 bases, in that order; junction bases with no gene match: 1. Germline CDR1 is SGDLS and CDR2 is YYNGEE. CDR3 nucleotides: TGTGCCAGCAGCGCGGACAGGGGCTCTGGAAACACCATATATTTT. This gives the protein CASSADRGSGNTIYF.

The V gene is TRBV2, the J gene TRBJ2-1; TRBD2 agrees at 12 bases. Germline CDR1 reads SNHLY; CDR2 reads FYNNEI. The CDR3 runs to 14 residues. The junction had 1 base not matched to a gene; V was cut back by 6 bases and J by 4 bases. The DNA of the CDR3 is TGTGCCAGCAGGGGGACTAGCGGGTACAATGAGCAGTTCTTC. As protein: CASRGTSGYNEQFF.

This clone has just one count. J is TRBJ2-7 and V is TRBV7-9; TRBD2 agrees at 16 bases. V shed 5 bases, J shed 0 bases, and the junction held 4 bases outside the gene matches. From germline, CDR1 is SEHNR and CDR2 FQNEAQ (reference sequence). CDR3 length: 17 residues. This chain's CDR3 is CASSLGLAGGLSYEQYF. The CDR3 DNA is TGTGCCAGCAGCCTGGGACTAGCGGGAGGGCTCTCCTACGAGCAGTACTTC.

The J gene is TRBJ1-1, the V gene TRBV6-5; unclear D gene. Per germline, CDR1 MNHEY and CDR2 SVGAGI. V lost 7 bases, J lost 5 bases, and 8 bases lay in between. The CDR3 is 11 residues long. The CDR3 bases are TGTGCCAGCATCCGGAAGACTGAAGCTTTCTTT. Protein product: CASIRKTEAFF.

This clone was picked up one time. The rearrangement links TRBV6-1 to TRBJ2-7; D gene uncertain. The CDR3 is 11 amino acids. Germline V CDR1 and CDR2: MNHNS, SASEGT. V was cut by 6 bases and J by 5 bases, with 8 bases left in between. CDR3 loop: CASSPPDEQYF. The CDR3 DNA reads as TGTGCCAGCAGCCCACCGGACGAGCAGTACTTC.

DNA for the CDR3: TGTGCCAGCTCGTCTAGCGGGAGCTCCTACAATGAGCAGTTCTTC. Translated: CASSSSGSSYNEQFF. The chain recombines TRBV27 with TRBJ2-1; TRBD2 matches at 10 bases. In germline, CDR1 is MNHEY, CDR2 SMNVEV (reference sequence). CDR3 length: 15 residues. The V segment lost 8 bases and the J segment 0 bases; nucleotides outside the gene matches: 4.